The following is a TCR beta chain sequence with its context. The antigen is unknown. Documented time point: late sampling 161 to 241 days after vaccination in a few convalescent patients. The treatment: roughly 10-day PBMC culture with coronavirus spike peptide pools or control peptides (ViraFEST assay). Expansion of antigen-specific T cells with peptide pools by ViraFEST preceded sequencing of TCRs. V lost 3 bases and J lost 0, with 9 bases in between. Germline CDR1 SEHNR, CDR2 FQNEAQ (reference sequence). The CDR3 is 14 amino acids. The Oncomine TCR Beta short-read assay generated sequence data from the DNA of cultured CD4+ T cells. TCRdb re-analysed the PCR reads in MiXCR, keeping a single row per CDR3 protein. The sample shows around 15,000 distinct CDR3 sequences, just under 55% of them seen only once. These data are taken from a study of vaccination and CD4 T cells after COVID-19. As for the study in general: Every participant was given two doses of BNT162b2 or mRNA-1273 vaccine. Post-COVID draws followed diagnosis by a median around 100 days (range 35 to 161). After vaccination, a few convalescent patients were sampled at day 14 and at days 161 to 241.

The specimen comprised CD4+ T cells from blood, cultured in vitro, sampled about 7 months after SARS-CoV-2 vaccination. V gene TRBV7-9 combines with J gene TRBJ2-7; D uncertain. The clonotype was recovered from a human donor who had recovered from COVID-19. The CDR3 region is CASSFGRSSYEQYF. Here the CDR3 DNA reads TGTGCCAGCAGCTTTGGCAGGAGCTCCTACGAGCAGTACTTC.